This T cell receptor (beta chain) derives from a study of shared clonotypes between healthy human individuals. Study-level information: CD4 naive and memory got three plates each, CD8 naive two, CD8 memory one.

With 7 bases removed from V and 14 bases from J, the gap between germline ends came to 23 bases. The CDR3 is 14 amino acids. Looked up from germline, CDR1 is LNHDA and CDR2 is SQIVND (reference sequence). Profiled with immunoSEQ multiplex PCR; TCRdb holds only in-frame clones, not every one. The sample consists of millions of clones, roughly 94% of them appearing once. The source material was naive CD4+ T cells sorted from blood. The subset here: CD45RA+ positively selected. The chain is built from TRBV19 and TRBJ1-4, with D possibly being TRBD1 (5 bases). The TCR originated in a man between 18 and 35 years old in good health. The CDR3 DNA reads TGTGCCAGTATGGGGGTTCGGCCGGGGAAAAGGCTGTTTTTT. This sequence encodes CASMGVRPGKRLFF.